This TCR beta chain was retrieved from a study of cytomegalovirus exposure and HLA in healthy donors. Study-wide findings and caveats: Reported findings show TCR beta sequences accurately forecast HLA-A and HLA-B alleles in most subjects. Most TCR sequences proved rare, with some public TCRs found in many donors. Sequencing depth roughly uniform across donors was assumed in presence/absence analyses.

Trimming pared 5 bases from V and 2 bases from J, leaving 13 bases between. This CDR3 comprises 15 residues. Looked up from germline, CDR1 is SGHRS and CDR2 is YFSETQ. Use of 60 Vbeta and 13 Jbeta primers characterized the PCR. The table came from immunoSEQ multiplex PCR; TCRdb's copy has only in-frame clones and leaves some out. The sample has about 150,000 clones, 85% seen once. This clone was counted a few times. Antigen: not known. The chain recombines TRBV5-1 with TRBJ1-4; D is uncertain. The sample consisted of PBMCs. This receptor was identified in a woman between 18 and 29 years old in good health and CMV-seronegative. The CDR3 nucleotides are TGCGCCAGCAGAACCCAGCGGGCCACTAATGAAAAACTGTTTTTT. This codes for CASRTQRATNEKLFF. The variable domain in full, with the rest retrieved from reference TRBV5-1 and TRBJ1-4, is KAGVTQTPRYLIKTRGQQVTLSCSPISGHRSVSWYQQTPGQGLQFLFEYFSETQRNKGNFPGRFSGRQFSNSRSEMNVSTLELGDSALYLCASRTQRATNEKLFFGSGTQLSVL.